These 24 T cell receptor beta chains were sequenced from one sample in a study of TIL therapy for anti-PD-1-resistant metastatic lung cancer. The immunoSEQ assay was v3. Generated by immunoSEQ multiplex PCR, the TCRdb table keeps only in-frame clones and is missing some. The table lists over 15,000 clones, 75% to 80% of them singletons, with around 7% in the top ten. Time point described: pre-treatment sample, taken before nivolumab and TIL therapy. Sequenced here: blood, sampled at baseline. The receptors here all came from a person between 30 and 79 years old with non-small cell lung cancer.

The chain has TRBV5-5 and TRBJ1-5; D remains unclear. The CDR3 spans 15 residues. CDR1 and CDR2 (germline): SGHKS, YYEKEE (reference sequence). V was cut by 1 base and J by 5 bases, with 13 bases left in between. The CDR3 loop is CASSLLYGPDQPQHF. CDR3 nucleotide sequence: TGTGCCAGCAGCTTGCTCTACGGGCCAGATCAGCCCCAGCATTTT.

The chain employs TRBV14 and TRBJ2-1; no clear D gene. Trimming removed 1 base at V and 7 bases at J, with 11 bases between. The CDR3 contains 14 residues. Germline assignment: CDR1 SGHDN and CDR2 FVKESK. CDR3 region: CASSQVGLWNEQFF. The CDR3 DNA is TGTGCCAGCAGCCAAGTTGGTCTATGGAATGAGCAGTTCTTC.

In its sample, this clone was seen once. The chain is built from TRBV30 and TRBJ1-1, with D tentatively TRBD1 (5 bases). Germline CDR1 and CDR2: GTSNPN and SVGIG (reference sequence). The CDR3 totals 13 residues. V gave up 4 bases and J gave up 5 bases, with 14 bases separating them. The CDR3 spells CAWKRGLGTEAFF. CDR3 nucleotide sequence: TGTGCCTGGAAGCGGGGCTTAGGGACTGAAGCTTTCTTT.

The chain has TRBV18 and TRBJ2-5; D gene unclear. CDR3 length: 15 residues. Germline V gene sequence: CDR1 KGHSH, CDR2 LQKENI. V was clipped by 1 base and J by 1 base, with 10 bases between them. CDR3 in amino acids: CASSPLSSPQETQYF. The CDR3 DNA reads TGTGCCAGCTCACCACTATCCAGCCCCCAAGAGACCCAGTACTTC.

This clone was detected only a few times. The chain links TRBV9 to TRBJ1-5; D gene uncertain. V lost 0 bases, J lost 11 bases, and 18 bases lay in between. The CDR3 consists of 15 residues. CDR1 and CDR2 from the germline V gene are SGDLS and YYNGEE. CDR3 DNA: TGTGCCAGCAGCGTAGACGGGCGGGATATGGTGGCCCAGCATTTT. This gives the protein CASSVDGRDMVAQHF.

V usage is TRBV7-8 and J usage is TRBJ1-1; maybe TRBD1 (6 bases). The germline V and J ends were trimmed by 5 bases and 0 bases, with 7 bases remaining between them. The V gene's germline CDR1 is SGHVS and CDR2 FQNEAQ. This CDR3 is built from 13 residues. The CDR3 region is CASSGGLNTEAFF. The CDR3 bases are TGTGCCAGCAGCGGGGGGCTGAACACTGAAGCTTTCTTT. The variable domain in full, with the rest retrieved from reference TRBV7-8 and TRBJ1-1, is GAGVSQSPRYKVAKRGQDVALRCDPISGHVSLFWYQQALGQGPEFLTYFQNEAQLDKSGLPSDRFFAERPEGSVSTLKIQRTQQEDSAVYLCASSGGLNTEAFFGQGTRLTVV.

The genes are TRBV24-1 and TRBJ2-1; tentatively, D is TRBD1 (6 bases). The CDR3 is 13 residues long. Trimming cost V 11 bases and J 5 bases, with 15 bases left between them. Germline lookup yields CDR1 KGHDR and CDR2 SFDVKD. CDR3 region: CAIKQGPDNEQFF. In DNA, the CDR3 is TGTGCCATCAAACAGGGTCCCGACAATGAGCAGTTCTTC.

This clone appeared a few times. This rearrangement joins TRBV5-1 to TRBJ1-2; D not resolved. V was shortened by 3 bases and J by 4 bases, with 13 bases between the two germline ends. The CDR3 is made up of 14 amino acids. From germline, CDR1 is SGHRS and CDR2 YFSETQ. CDR3 DNA sequence: TGCGCCAGCAGCTCGGAGTCGGAAGGCTATGGCTACACCTTC. Its protein product is CASSSESEGYGYTF.

The rearrangement links TRBV6-1 to TRBJ2-7, with a weak D call TRBD2 (6 bases). The CDR3 runs to 12 residues. CDR1 is MNHNS and CDR2 is SASEGT in the germline V gene. Trimming left V 2 bases short and J 5 bases short, with 7 bases between. The CDR3 DNA follows: TGTGCCAGCAGTGAATCGGGGGACGAGCAGTACTTC. Residues: CASSESGDEQYF.

This chain uses TRBV27 with TRBJ1-4; D is undetermined. Germline loops: CDR1 MNHEY, CDR2 SMNVEV (reference sequence). The V gene lost 2 bases and the J gene lost 8 bases, with 21 bases spanning the gap. The CDR3 covers 17 residues. CDR3: CASSLREVGATREKLFF. CDR3 sequence (DNA): TGTGCCAGCAGTTTACGAGAAGTAGGAGCCACCAGAGAAAAACTGTTTTTT.

The genes are TRBV27 and TRBJ2-2; D gene unclear. Trimming took off 0 bases at V and 3 bases at J, with 11 bases between the two ends. Looked up from germline, CDR1 is MNHEY and CDR2 is SMNVEV (reference sequence). The length of the CDR3 is 16 residues. The CDR3 DNA follows: TGTGCCAGCAGTTTATCGCGTGGGTCCCACACCGGGGAGCTGTTTTTT. Its translation: CASSLSRGSHTGELFF.

This clone was recorded only once. This chain links TRBV18 with TRBJ2-4; TRBD1 might be the D (6 bases). V lost 3 bases to trimming and J lost 5 bases, with 17 bases between them. The germline CDR1 and CDR2 sequences are KGHSH and LQKENI. The CDR3 consists of 16 residues. CDR3 residues: CASSPVGGEVENIQYF. Here the CDR3 DNA reads TGTGCCAGCTCACCGGTAGGGGGAGAGGTCGAAAACATTCAGTACTTC.

The chain uses TRBV7-2 and TRBJ2-2, with D perhaps matching TRBD1 (6 bases). This CDR3 comprises 17 residues. Trimming shortened V by 1 base and J by 0 bases, and 12 bases separated the two germline ends. Germline CDR1 is SGHTA and CDR2 is FQGNSA. The CDR3 loop reads CASSLGSGVTNTGELFF. The CDR3 bases are TGTGCCAGCAGCTTAGGTTCAGGGGTTACGAACACCGGGGAGCTGTTTTTT.

The rearrangement joins TRBV27 to TRBJ2-1; TRBD2 matches at 10 bases. This CDR3 is 19 amino acids long. Looked up from germline, CDR1 is MNHEY and CDR2 is SMNVEV (reference sequence). The J segment lost 0 bases and the V segment lost 7 bases, leaving 15 bases of the junction unmatched. CDR3 coding DNA: TGTGCCAGCATCCCTACGGTAACTAGCGGGGCATTCTCCTACAATGAGCAGTTCTTC. This encodes CASIPTVTSGAFSYNEQFF.

The rearrangement uses TRBV6-5 and TRBJ1-1; weak D call: TRBD1 (5 bases). V lost 2 bases and J lost 1, with 11 bases in between. CDR1 is MNHEY and CDR2 is SVGAGI in the germline V gene. CDR3 size: 15 residues. The CDR3 protein is CASSYQGGPNTEAFF. CDR3 nucleotides: TGTGCCAGCAGTTACCAGGGCGGTCCGAACACTGAAGCTTTCTTT.

This chain uses TRBV19 with TRBJ1-3; D is perhaps TRBD1 (5 bases). V was pared by 4 bases and J by 7 bases, with 8 bases between. CDR1 and CDR2 from the germline V gene are LNHDA and SQIVND (reference sequence). The CDR3 runs 12 residues. In nucleotides, the CDR3 is TGTGCCAGTAGTAACCGACAGAACACCATATATTTT. This gives the protein CASSNRQNTIYF.

The chain joins TRBV4-3 to TRBJ2-7; possible D gene TRBD1, 7 bases. V lost 1 base and J 5 bases, leaving 15 bases between the germline ends. CDR1 is LGHNA and CDR2 is YSLEER in the germline V gene. CDR3 size: 15 residues. The CDR3 DNA is TGCGCCAGCAGCCAAGTCATTCAGGGGGGAAACGAGCAGTACTTC. It codes for CASSQVIQGGNEQYF.

In this sample, this clone turned up a few times. The chain links TRBV29-1 to TRBJ2-5; D remains ambiguous. The V gene lost 3 bases and the J gene lost 4 bases, with 15 bases spanning the gap. This CDR3 region has 14 residues. Germline V CDR1 and CDR2: SQVTM, ANQGSEA. The CDR3 loop is CSVDNRARGETQYF. CDR3 nucleotides: TGCAGCGTTGATAATCGGGCCAGAGGAGAGACCCAGTACTTC.

In this sample, this clone turned up once. The V call is TRBV7-9, the J call TRBJ1-4, with 8 bases lining up with TRBD1. V shed 6 bases and J 4 bases; nucleotides not matched to a gene: 4. The CDR3 is made up of 14 amino acids. The V gene's germline CDR1 is SEHNR and CDR2 FQNEAQ (reference sequence). The CDR3 coding sequence is TGTGCCAGCAGTCGGGGACAGGATAATGAAAAACTGTTTTTT. This sequence encodes CASSRGQDNEKLFF.

The chain links TRBV19 to TRBJ1-2; D not certain. Trimming cost V 3 bases and J 4 bases, with 3 bases left between them. The CDR3 extends over 11 amino acids. In germline, CDR1 is LNHDA, CDR2 SQIVND (reference sequence). The CDR3, as DNA: TGTGCCAGTAGTATCCTCTATGGCTACACCTTC. Encoded protein: CASSILYGYTF.

The chain has TRBV5-1 and TRBJ2-7; 10 bases are shared with TRBD2. The V gene end was trimmed by 3 bases and the J gene end by 2 bases; junction bases not matched to a gene: 11. Per the germline V gene, CDR1 is SGHRS and CDR2 is YFSETQ. The CDR3 loop spans 17 amino acids. The DNA of the CDR3 is TGCGCCAGCAGCTCCGCTCCGCAAGCGGGGGGGCCCTACGAGCAGTACTTC. Its protein product is CASSSAPQAGGPYEQYF.

V and J are TRBV11-2 and TRBJ1-5; TRBD1 might be the D (5 bases). This CDR3 spans 16 amino acids. V lost 1 base and J 0 bases, leaving 10 bases between the germline ends. Germline V gene sequence: CDR1 SGHAT, CDR2 FQNNGV. CDR3 DNA sequence: TGTGCCAGCAGCTTAGGGGCGGGGGTTAGCAATCAGCCCCAGCATTTT. As protein: CASSLGAGVSNQPQHF.

This clone has only a few counts. The chain combines TRBV6-1 with TRBJ1-6; perhaps TRBD1 as D (6 bases). The ends were cut back, 2 bases at V and 7 bases at J, with 9 bases in the middle. CDR1 and CDR2 from the germline V gene are MNHNS and SASEGT. The CDR3 is 14 amino acids. The CDR3 reads CASSEPGENSPLHF. CDR3 in DNA: TGTGCCAGCAGTGAACCAGGGGAGAATTCACCCCTCCACTTT.

This clone appeared a few times. The chain has TRBV28 and TRBJ2-6; unclear D gene. The germline V gene has CDR1 MDHEN and CDR2 SYDVKM. The ends were cut back, 2 bases at V and 4 bases at J, with 6 bases in the middle. The CDR3 spans 14 residues. The DNA of the CDR3 is TGTGCCAGCAGTTTAATAACAGGGGCCAACGTCCTGACTTTC. Amino acid sequence: CASSLITGANVLTF.